Sequencing of this T cell receptor beta chain was carried out in a study of CD8+ T cells in alopecia areata. Study-level information: Treated patients swallowed 5 to 10 mg of oral tofacitinib twice daily. Dosing with tofacitinib proceeded for 6 to 18 months, followed by 6 months off drug.

Germline assignment: CDR1 GTSNPN and CDR2 SVGIG (reference sequence). CDR3 length: 13 amino acids. Deletions cut 0 bases from V and 11 bases from J, with 16 bases between. Study-level points and caveats: When scalp samples are sequenced, resident alphabeta T cells of normal skin are also captured.

After isolation, RNA underwent reverse transcription to generate cDNA as the sequencing template. The method was immunoSEQ multiplex PCR; TCRdb's version includes in-frame clones alone and lacks a portion of them. In the table there are under 250,000 clones, about three fifths of which are singletons. This clone occurred a few times. What it binds is unknown. This receptor was obtained from a human donor with alopecia areata. Sequenced material: CD4+ T cells sorted from blood, taken at week 0. The rearrangement uses TRBV30 and TRBJ1-1, with D perhaps matching TRBD1 (5 bases). The DNA of the CDR3 is TGTGCCTGGAGTGTAAACCGGCAGGGCGAGGCTTTCTTT. Amino acids: CAWSVNRQGEAFF.